The subject of this entry is one T cell receptor (beta chain). What it binds is unknown. This entry is derived from a study of OX40 agonist ivuxolimab in advanced cancers. The wider study: There were three patients with partial responses, one having hepatocellular carcinoma and two cutaneous melanoma. The study's findings and limits: The CD4+ and CD8+ T cells in the blood had expanded clonally by week 6 at 0.1 to 3.0 mg/kg.

Trimming removed 7 bases at V and 8 bases at J, with 20 bases between. The germline gives CDR1 LGHNA, CDR2 YSLEER. There are 15 residues in the CDR3. Patients were ineligible given autoimmune disease history or systemic immunosuppression. The data were produced by immunoSEQ multiplex PCR, yet TCRdb's version contains in-frame clones alone and is incomplete. The data contain about 86,000 clones, approximately 88% of them seen just once; the ten biggest clones take up approximately 1.5%. The sequence was collected from an adult with an advanced solid tumor such as melanoma, head and neck, liver or kidney cancer. This chain links TRBV4-3 with TRBJ1-4; possibly TRBD1 for D (5 bases). This specimen consisted of CD4+ or CD8+ T cells sorted from blood, obtained in a trial of the OX40 agonist ivuxolimab. Here the CDR3 DNA reads TGCGCCAGCACCCCTGGGGGGGGTCGTGGGGAAAAACTGTTTTTT. This translates into CASTPGGGRGEKLFF.